The clone carrying this T cell receptor beta chain occurred a few times. TCRdb independently ran MiXCR on the RT-PCR reads; one entry per CDR3 protein. The profile shows about 2,100 distinct CDR3 sequences, approximately 9% of them singletons. The entry originates in a study of immune reconstitution after stem cell transplant in scleroderma. V lost 7 bases and J lost 4; bases outside the gene matches: 12. This CDR3 spans 14 amino acids. Germline V lookup: CDR1 SQVTM, CDR2 ANQGSEA. The clonotype originates from a male donor with systemic sclerosis. The chain employs TRBV29-1 and TRBJ1-1; 7 nucleotides agree with TRBD1. The specimen was taken before or after autologous hematopoietic stem cell transplantation (not recorded which). This chain's CDR3 is CSAQGQRSSTEAFF. CDR3 bases: TGCAGCGCCCAGGGACAGAGGTCGAGCACTGAAGCTTTCTTT. The variable domain in full, with the rest retrieved from reference TRBV29-1 and TRBJ1-1, is SAVISQKPSRDICQRGTSLTIQCQVDSQVTMMFWYRQQPGQSLTLIATANQGSEATYESGFVIDKFPISRPNLTFSTLTVSNMSPEDSSIYLCSAQGQRSSTEAFFGQGTRLTVV.